The 5 T cell receptor beta chains in this list originate from one sample, sequenced in a study of CD8 T cells in ankylosing spondylitis. These receptors' targets are unknown. Study-wide findings and caveats: A TCR beta motif of 7 to 9 highly homologous variants seemed to mark ankylosing spondylitis blood.

Via MiXCR, TCRdb re-called the 5' RACE reads, giving one row per CDR3 protein. The sample consists of under 550,000 distinct CDR3 sequences, roughly 26% of them appearing once. The specimen sequenced was blood, either unsorted or a sorted T cell fraction (not recorded which). These receptors all stem from a male donor with ankylosing spondylitis.

This chain joins TRBV11-2 and TRBJ1-3; D might be TRBD1 (5 bases). Per germline, CDR1 SGHAT and CDR2 FQNNGV. The CDR3 loop spans 15 amino acids. V was shortened by 3 bases and J by 4 bases, with 13 bases between the two germline ends. CDR3 protein: CASSFQRTTGNTIYF. For the CDR3, the DNA is TGTGCCAGCAGCTTTCAGCGGACAACGGGAAACACCATATATTTT.

V gene TRBV20-1 combines with J gene TRBJ2-7, with D possibly matching TRBD1 (6 bases). Germline values: CDR1 DFQATT, CDR2 SNEGSKA (reference sequence). This CDR3 region has 13 residues. V was clipped by 8 bases and J by 0 bases, with 14 bases between them. The CDR3 protein is CSTRTVSSYEQYF. The CDR3 DNA sequence: TGCAGTACTCGGACAGTCTCCTCCTACGAGCAGTACTTC.

This chain uses TRBV7-8 with TRBJ1-5; D not resolved. Germline CDR1 SGHVS, CDR2 FQNEAQ. The CDR3 is 15 residues long. V dropped 5 bases and J dropped 0 bases, with 11 bases sitting between them. The CDR3 nucleotides read TGTGCCAGCAGCCTCACGTGGGATAGCAATCAGCCCCAGCATTTT. Its protein product is CASSLTWDSNQPQHF. Supplemented by reference TRBV7-8 and TRBJ1-5, the full variable domain reads GAGVSQSPRYKVAKRGQDVALRCDPISGHVSLFWYQQALGQGPEFLTYFQNEAQLDKSGLPSDRFFAERPEGSVSTLKIQRTQQEDSAVYLCASSLTWDSNQPQHFGDGTRLSIL.

V and J are TRBV29-1 and TRBJ2-5; 8 nucleotides match TRBD2. CDR3 length equals 15 residues. Germline assignment: CDR1 SQVTM and CDR2 ANQGSEA. The V segment lost 7 bases and the J segment 4 bases; nucleotides outside the gene matches: 14. In nucleotides, the CDR3 is TGCAGCGCCTCCCCCTACGCGGGAGGTGGAGAGACCCAGTACTTC. Translation: CSASPYAGGGETQYF.

The gene calls are TRBV6-1 and TRBJ1-1; no definite D call. CDR1 is MNHNS and CDR2 is SASEGT in the germline V gene. With 5 bases removed from V and 3 bases from J, the gap between germline ends came to 7 bases. The CDR3 is 12 amino acids. The CDR3 sequence: CASSWVDTEAFF. CDR3 DNA: TGTGCCAGCAGTTGGGTGGACACTGAAGCTTTCTTT.